The sequence of this TCR beta chain was determined in a study of shared clonotypes between healthy human individuals. This table comes from immunoSEQ multiplex PCR, and its TCRdb copy is limited to in-frame clones, with some not included. Of fewer than 200,000 clones detected, approximately 92% appear once; the ten largest clones hold 0.067%. The trim removed 4 bases at V and 0 bases at J, leaving 6 bases unmatched. The CDR3 runs 15 residues. CDR1 is SGHRS and CDR2 is YFSETQ in the germline V gene. Whole-study results and caveats: Estimated richness was generally greater in naive than memory subsets.

Comments on this clone: Its matching antigen is unknown.

This receptor was identified in a woman younger than 45 in good health. The sample taken for sequencing was naive CD4+ T cells sorted from blood. Subset reported: CD45RA+ positively selected. The chain links TRBV5-1 to TRBJ1-2; TRBD1 aligns across 7 bases. The DNA of the CDR3 is TGCGCCAGCAGCCCCTGGACAGGCCCTAACTATGGCTACACCTTC. It specifies CASSPWTGPNYGYTF.